This TCR beta chain was identified in a study of blood T cell repertoires in COVID-19. V was clipped by 4 bases and J by 8 bases; unmatched bases: 10. This CDR3 region has 15 residues. Looked up from germline, CDR1 is MGHRA and CDR2 is YSYEKL. Some clones are missing from TCRdb's copy, which holds only in-frame ones; the method was immunoSEQ multiplex PCR. The sample carries roughly 250,000 clones, less than 90% recorded once. The sequencing input was PBMCs or T cells enriched from blood (not recorded which). This receptor was taken from a woman aged 50 to 60 who had recovered from COVID-19. The chain is built from TRBV4-1 and TRBJ1-4, with 7 bases that match TRBD1. The CDR3 DNA is TGCGCCAGCAGCCGCATGACAGGGCTAGCGGAAAAACTGTTTTTT. As protein: CASSRMTGLAEKLFF.